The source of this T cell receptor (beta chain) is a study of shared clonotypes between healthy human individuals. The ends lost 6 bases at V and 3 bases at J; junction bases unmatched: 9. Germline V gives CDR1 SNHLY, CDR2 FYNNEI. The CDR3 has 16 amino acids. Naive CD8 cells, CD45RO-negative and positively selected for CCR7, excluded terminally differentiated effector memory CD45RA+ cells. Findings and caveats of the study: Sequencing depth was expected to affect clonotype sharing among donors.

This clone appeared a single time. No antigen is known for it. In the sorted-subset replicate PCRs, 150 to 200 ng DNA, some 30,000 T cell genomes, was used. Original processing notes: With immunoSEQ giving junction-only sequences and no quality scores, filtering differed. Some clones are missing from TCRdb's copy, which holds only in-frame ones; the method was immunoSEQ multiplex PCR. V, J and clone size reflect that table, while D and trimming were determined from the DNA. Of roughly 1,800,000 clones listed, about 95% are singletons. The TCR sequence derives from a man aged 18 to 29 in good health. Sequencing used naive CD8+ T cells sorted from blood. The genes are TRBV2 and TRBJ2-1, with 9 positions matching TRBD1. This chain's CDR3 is CASRHTGTGLYNEQFF. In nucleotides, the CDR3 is TGTGCCAGCAGACACACCGGGACAGGGCTCTACAATGAGCAGTTCTTC.